These 18 T cell receptor beta chains came from one sample sequenced in a study of blood T cell repertoires in COVID-19. The repertoire was sequenced with immunoSEQ multiplex PCR; TCRdb's copy has only in-frame clones and lacks some. The data contain approximately 170,000 clones, approximately 84% of them singletons. The sequenced sample was PBMCs or T cells enriched from blood (not recorded which). These receptors originate from a woman under 40 who had recovered from COVID-19.

The chain recombines TRBV11-3 with TRBJ2-3; D is perhaps TRBD2 (6 bases). The V end lost 0 bases, the J end lost 7 bases, and 14 bases lay between the germline ends. The CDR3 has 15 amino acids. CDR1 is SGHNT, CDR2 YENEEA, per germline. The CDR3 protein is CASSLDFGRLNTQYF. The CDR3, as DNA: TGTGCCAGCAGCTTAGATTTCGGGAGACTGAATACGCAGTATTTT. Variable domain in full (rest from reference TRBV11-3 and TRBJ2-3): EAGVVQSPRYKIIEKKQPVAFWCNPISGHNTLYWYLQNLGQGPELLIRYENEEAVDDSQLPKDRFSAERLKGVDSTLKIQPAELGDSAVYLCASSLDFGRLNTQYFGPGTRLTVL.

The V and J genes are TRBV7-3 and TRBJ2-7, with TRBD2 identical over 12 bases. Looked up from germline, CDR1 is SGHTA and CDR2 is FQGTGA. The CDR3 consists of 14 residues. Germline trimming cut 4 bases from V and 3 bases from J; bases unmatched to any gene: 1. The CDR3 DNA follows: TGTGCCAGCAGCTCGACTAGCGGGAGCTACGAGCAGTACTTC. It is translated as CASSSTSGSYEQYF.

The J gene is TRBJ2-1, the V gene TRBV3-1 (or the pseudogene TRBV3-2), with 7 bases identical to TRBD2. Germline values: CDR1 LGHDT, CDR2 YNNKEL (reference sequence). This CDR3 has 17 amino acids. The V segment lost 0 bases and the J segment 8 bases; nucleotides outside the gene matches: 13. CDR3 sequence (DNA): TGTGCCAGCAGCCAAGATAGGAGGGAGGGCCGATCTGATGAGCAGTTCTTC. It translates to CASSQDRREGRSDEQFF.

The genes are TRBV7-9 and TRBJ2-1; TRBD2 might be the D (5 bases). The V and J ends lost 0 bases and 0 bases respectively, with 6 bases between them. Germline V CDR1 and CDR2: SEHNR, FQNEAQ (reference sequence). This CDR3 comprises 15 residues. This CDR3 reads CASSLAGSSYNEQFF. In nucleotides, the CDR3 is TGTGCCAGCAGCTTAGCGGGGAGCTCCTACAATGAGCAGTTCTTC.

This clone was recorded a few times. The chain uses TRBV4-1 and TRBJ1-3; D gene uncertain. CDR1 and CDR2 (germline): MGHRA, YSYEKL. The CDR3 sequence is 15 residues long. V lost 4 bases and J 4 bases, leaving 14 bases between the germline ends. The chain's CDR3 is CASSPQDPGGNTIYF. The DNA for the CDR3 is TGCGCCAGCAGCCCTCAGGATCCGGGAGGAAACACCATATATTTT.

The chain combines TRBV3-1 (or the pseudogene TRBV3-2) with TRBJ2-5, with 14 bases fitting TRBD2. Germline V gene data show CDR1 as LGHDT and CDR2 as YNNKEL (reference sequence). The CDR3 is 17 amino acids. V lost 4 bases, J lost 1 base, and 5 bases stayed unmatched. The CDR3 sequence is CASSLLGLAGAQETQYF. The CDR3 DNA follows: TGTGCCAGCAGCCTCCTGGGACTAGCGGGGGCCCAAGAGACCCAGTACTTC.

V and J are TRBV15 and TRBJ1-5; 9 nucleotides match TRBD1. Germline values: CDR1 LNHNV, CDR2 YYDKDF (reference sequence). The J segment lost 9 bases and the V segment lost 2 bases, leaving 8 bases of the junction unmatched. The CDR3 spans 15 residues. The CDR3: CATSRSRDRVLPQHF. The CDR3 bases are TGTGCCACCAGCAGATCCCGGGACAGGGTCCTGCCCCAGCATTTT.

V usage is TRBV14 and J usage is TRBJ2-5; 11 bases are shared with TRBD2. Germline-derived CDR1 and CDR2 are SGHDN and FVKESK. The CDR3 consists of 17 residues. Trimming took 0 bases from V and 4 from J; bases not matched to a gene: 7. The CDR3 protein is CASSQDSRLAGGETQYF. In DNA form, the CDR3 reads TGTGCCAGCAGCCAAGATAGTCGGCTAGCGGGAGGAGAGACCCAGTACTTC.

The chain joins TRBV18 to TRBJ1-1; 7 nucleotides align to TRBD1. CDR1 is KGHSH and CDR2 is LQKENI in the germline V gene. CDR3 size: 16 residues. The ends lost 2 bases at V and 5 bases at J; junction bases unmatched: 11. This CDR3 is CASSPGLGGQWTEAFF. CDR3 DNA: TGTGCCAGCTCACCAGGCCTAGGGGGCCAATGGACTGAAGCTTTCTTT.

The V call is TRBV2, the J call TRBJ1-6; D is perhaps TRBD1 (5 bases). Per germline, CDR1 SNHLY and CDR2 FYNNEI. This CDR3 is 15 amino acids long. Trimming removed 4 bases from V and 5 bases from J, with 12 bases in between. CDR3 coding DNA: TGTGCCAGCAGTGTAACTGGGGCCAATAATTCACCCCTCCACTTT. Translated, it gives CASSVTGANNSPLHF.

This clone showed up many times. The chain joins TRBV5-1 to TRBJ2-7; 13 positions match TRBD2. After removal of 0 bases from V and 4 bases from J, the junction contained 1 base not matched to a gene. CDR3 size: 15 residues. Germline V lookup: CDR1 SGHRS, CDR2 YFSETQ. CDR3 bases: TGCGCCAGCAGCTTGGAACTAGCGGGAGGGTACGAGCAGTACTTC. The encoded protein is CASSLELAGGYEQYF.

V and J are TRBV5-6 and TRBJ2-7; D is perhaps TRBD2 (6 bases). The germline V and J ends were trimmed by 4 bases and 4 bases, with 21 bases remaining between them. The CDR3 sequence is 16 residues long. The germline CDR1 and CDR2 sequences are SGHDT and YYEEEE. The CDR3 spells CASSRAGGAGTYEQYV. The DNA of the CDR3 is TGTGCCAGCAGCCGGGCCGGGGGAGCGGGCACTTACGAGCAGTACGTC.

The chain combines TRBV4-1 with TRBJ2-3; 8 bases map to TRBD2. CDR3 length: 15 residues. Trimming removed 0 bases from V and 6 bases from J; junction bases left unmatched: 5. The V gene's germline CDR1 is MGHRA and CDR2 YSYEKL. The CDR3 spells CASSQDPGRADTQYF. CDR3 coding DNA: TGCGCCAGCAGCCAAGATCCCGGGAGGGCGGATACGCAGTATTTT.

This clone was seen a few times. The rearrangement links TRBV6-5 to TRBJ1-4; 8 bases map to TRBD1. This CDR3 has 15 residues. The V gene end was trimmed by 2 bases and the J gene end by 7 bases; junction bases not matched to a gene: 6. Germline assignment: CDR1 MNHEY and CDR2 SVGAGI. CDR3 nucleotide sequence: TGTGCCAGCAGTTACGTGGCAGGGGGCGGTGAAAAACTGTTTTTT. It specifies CASSYVAGGGEKLFF.

This chain joins TRBV10-3 and TRBJ2-1; 7 bases agree with TRBD1. V lost 6 bases and J lost 9; bases outside the gene matches: 14. Germline CDR1 and CDR2: ENHRY and SYGVKD. CDR3 length: 15 amino acids. The CDR3 sequence is CAISPATGLSAEQFF. In DNA, the CDR3 is TGTGCCATCAGCCCCGCGACAGGGTTGTCTGCTGAGCAGTTCTTC.

This clone was counted between two and nine times. This chain connects TRBV7-2 to TRBJ2-1; 10 nucleotides match TRBD2. Germline CDR1 and CDR2: SGHTA and FQGNSA. This CDR3 spans 16 amino acids. With V trimmed by 8 bases and J by 12 bases, 19 bases remained unmatched. CDR3 DNA sequence: TGTGCCAGCGTGAAGACTAGCGGGTCAGAGGGGGTAGGGCAGTTCTTC. This sequence encodes CASVKTSGSEGVGQFF.

The rearrangement links TRBV7-2 to TRBJ1-2; maybe TRBD1 (5 bases). The CDR3 runs 14 residues. CDR1 is SGHTA, CDR2 FQGNSA, per germline. Trimming pared 5 bases from V and 4 bases from J, leaving 14 bases between. CDR3 DNA: TGTGCCAGCAGCCCCGGGGGGAGCGCCTATGGCTACACCTTC. Protein sequence: CASSPGGSAYGYTF.

The chain has TRBV4-1 and TRBJ2-7; D may be TRBD1 (6 bases). CDR3 length equals 14 residues. Germline V lookup: CDR1 MGHRA, CDR2 YSYEKL. V shed 1 base and J shed 4 bases, with 11 bases lying between them. CDR3 in amino acids: CASSQAQGLYEQYF. CDR3 sequence (DNA): TGCGCCAGCAGCCAAGCTCAGGGGCTATACGAGCAGTACTTC.